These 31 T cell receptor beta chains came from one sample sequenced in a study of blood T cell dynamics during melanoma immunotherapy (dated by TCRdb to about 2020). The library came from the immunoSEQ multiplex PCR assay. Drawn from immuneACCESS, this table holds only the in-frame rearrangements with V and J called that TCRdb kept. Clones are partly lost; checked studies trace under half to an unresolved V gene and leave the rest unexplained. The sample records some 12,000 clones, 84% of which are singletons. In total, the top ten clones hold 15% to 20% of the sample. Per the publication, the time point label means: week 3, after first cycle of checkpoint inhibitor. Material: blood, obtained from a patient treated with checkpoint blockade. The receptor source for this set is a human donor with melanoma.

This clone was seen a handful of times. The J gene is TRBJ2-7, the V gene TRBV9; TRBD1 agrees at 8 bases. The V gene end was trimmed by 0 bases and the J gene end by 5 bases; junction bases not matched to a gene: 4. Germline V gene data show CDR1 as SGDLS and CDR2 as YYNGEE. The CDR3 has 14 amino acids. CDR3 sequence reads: CASSVAYRGDEQYF. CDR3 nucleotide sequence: TGTGCCAGCAGCGTAGCGTACAGGGGGGACGAGCAGTACTTC.

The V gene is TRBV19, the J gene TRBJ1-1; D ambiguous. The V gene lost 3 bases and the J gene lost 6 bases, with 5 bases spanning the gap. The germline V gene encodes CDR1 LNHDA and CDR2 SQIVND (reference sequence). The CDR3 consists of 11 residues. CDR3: CASSMWAEAFF. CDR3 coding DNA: TGTGCCAGTAGTATGTGGGCTGAAGCTTTCTTT.

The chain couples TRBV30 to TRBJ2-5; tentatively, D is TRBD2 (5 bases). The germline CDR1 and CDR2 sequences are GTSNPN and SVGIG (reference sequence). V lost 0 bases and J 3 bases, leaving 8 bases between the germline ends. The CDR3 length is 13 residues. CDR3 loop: CAWSVHGKETQYF. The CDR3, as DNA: TGTGCCTGGAGTGTACACGGGAAAGAGACCCAGTACTTC.

CDR3: CASSFNGATGELFF. Written as DNA, the CDR3 is TGTGCCAGCAGCTTTAATGGGGCGACCGGGGAGCTGTTTTTT. This chain connects TRBV7-3 to TRBJ2-2; tentative D call: TRBD1 (5 bases). The V gene lost 3 bases and the J gene lost 5 bases, with 10 bases spanning the gap. The CDR3 loop spans 14 amino acids. Germline V CDR1 and CDR2: SGHTA, FQGTGA.

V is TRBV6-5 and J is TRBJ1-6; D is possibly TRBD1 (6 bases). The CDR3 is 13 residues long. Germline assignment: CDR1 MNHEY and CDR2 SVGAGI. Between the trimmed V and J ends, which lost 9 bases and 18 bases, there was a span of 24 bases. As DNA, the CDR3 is TGTGCCAGGGGCCCGAGGGGACATACCAAATCCCACTTT. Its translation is CARGPRGHTKSHF.

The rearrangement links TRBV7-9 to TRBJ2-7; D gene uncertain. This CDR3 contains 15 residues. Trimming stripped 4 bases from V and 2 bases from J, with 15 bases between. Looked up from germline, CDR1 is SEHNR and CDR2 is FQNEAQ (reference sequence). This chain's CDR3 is CASSSTDVDAYEQYF. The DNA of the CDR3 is TGTGCCAGCAGCTCCACGGACGTGGACGCCTACGAGCAGTACTTC.

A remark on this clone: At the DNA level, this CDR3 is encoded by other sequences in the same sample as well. The CDR3 here is CSVGRGSYGYTF. The CDR3 nucleotides read TGCAGCGTTGGAAGGGGAAGCTATGGCTACACCTTC. This chain uses TRBV29-1 with TRBJ1-2; perhaps TRBD1 as D (5 bases). This CDR3 contains 12 residues. With 4 bases removed from V and 4 bases from J, the gap between germline ends came to 10 bases. Germline CDR1 and CDR2: SQVTM and ANQGSEA.

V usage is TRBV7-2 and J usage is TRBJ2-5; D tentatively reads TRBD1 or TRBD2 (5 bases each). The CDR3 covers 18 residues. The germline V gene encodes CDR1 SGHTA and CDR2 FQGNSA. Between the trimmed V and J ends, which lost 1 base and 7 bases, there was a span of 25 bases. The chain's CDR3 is CASSLVVLGPTGSLTQYF. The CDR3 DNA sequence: TGTGCCAGCAGCTTAGTCGTGCTGGGACCCACCGGTTCTTTGACCCAGTACTTC.

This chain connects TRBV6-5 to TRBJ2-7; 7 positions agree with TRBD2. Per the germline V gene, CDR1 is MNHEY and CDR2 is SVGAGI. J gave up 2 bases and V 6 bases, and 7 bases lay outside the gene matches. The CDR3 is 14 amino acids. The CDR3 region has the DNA TGTGCCAGCAGCCCAACCGGGACTACCTACGAGCAGTACTTC. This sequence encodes CASSPTGTTYEQYF.

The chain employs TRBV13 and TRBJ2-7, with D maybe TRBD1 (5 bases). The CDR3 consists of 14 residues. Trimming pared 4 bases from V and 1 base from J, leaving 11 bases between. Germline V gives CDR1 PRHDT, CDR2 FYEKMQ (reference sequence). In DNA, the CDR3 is TGTGCCAGCAGCTCAGCAGACAGTTCCTACGAGCAGTACTTC. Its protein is CASSSADSSYEQYF.

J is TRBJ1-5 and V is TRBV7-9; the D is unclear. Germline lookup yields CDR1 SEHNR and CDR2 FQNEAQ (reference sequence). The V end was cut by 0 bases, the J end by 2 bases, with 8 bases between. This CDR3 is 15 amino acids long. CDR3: CASSLAGGGNQPQHF. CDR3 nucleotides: TGTGCCAGCAGCTTAGCGGGAGGAGGCAATCAGCCCCAGCATTTT.

The CDR3 loop is CASRDRVNSYEQYF. The CDR3 coding sequence is TGTGCCAGCCGGGACAGGGTCAACTCCTACGAGCAGTACTTC. This sequence joins TRBV2 and TRBJ2-7; 9 bases are a match to TRBD1. The CDR3 length is 14 residues. Trimming at V came to 8 bases and at J to 0 bases, leaving 5 bases not matched to a gene. CDR1 is SNHLY and CDR2 is FYNNEI in the germline V gene.

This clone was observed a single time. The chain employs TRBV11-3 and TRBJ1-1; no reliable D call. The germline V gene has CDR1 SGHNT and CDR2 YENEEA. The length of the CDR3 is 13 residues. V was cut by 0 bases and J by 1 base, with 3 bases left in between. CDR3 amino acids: CASSLEPNTEAFF. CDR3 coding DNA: TGTGCCAGCAGCTTAGAACCGAACACTGAAGCTTTCTTT.

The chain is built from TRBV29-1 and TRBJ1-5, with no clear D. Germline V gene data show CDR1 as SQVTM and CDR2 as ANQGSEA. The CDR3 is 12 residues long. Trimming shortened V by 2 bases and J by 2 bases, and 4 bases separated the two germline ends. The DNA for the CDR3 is TGCAGCGTTGAAATAGGCAATCAGCCCCAGCATTTT. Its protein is CSVEIGNQPQHF.

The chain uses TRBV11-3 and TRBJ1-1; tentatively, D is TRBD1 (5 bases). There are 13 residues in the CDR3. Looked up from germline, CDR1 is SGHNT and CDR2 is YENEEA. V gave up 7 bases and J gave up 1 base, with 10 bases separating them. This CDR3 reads CASTWGTNTEAFF. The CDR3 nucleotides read TGTGCCAGCACTTGGGGGACGAACACTGAAGCTTTCTTT.

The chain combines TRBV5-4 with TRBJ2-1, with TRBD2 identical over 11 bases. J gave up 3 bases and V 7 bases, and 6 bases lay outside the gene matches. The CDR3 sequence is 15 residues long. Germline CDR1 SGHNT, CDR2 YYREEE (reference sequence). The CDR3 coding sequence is TGTGCCAGCCATTCGACTAGCGGGGACTACAATGAGCAGTTCTTC. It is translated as CASHSTSGDYNEQFF.

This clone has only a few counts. The CDR3 reads CASRPTQGALNYGYTF. DNA of the CDR3: TGTGCCAGTAGGCCAACCCAGGGGGCCCTAAACTATGGCTACACCTTC. V is TRBV19 and J is TRBJ1-2, with 8 positions matching TRBD1. Germline V gene data show CDR1 as LNHDA and CDR2 as SQIVND (reference sequence). This CDR3 has 16 residues. Germline trimming cut 6 bases from V and 2 bases from J; bases unmatched to any gene: 11.

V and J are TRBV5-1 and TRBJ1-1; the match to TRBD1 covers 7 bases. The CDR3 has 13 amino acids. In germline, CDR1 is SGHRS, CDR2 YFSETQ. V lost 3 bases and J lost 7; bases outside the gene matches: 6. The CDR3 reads CASSYGTENEAFF. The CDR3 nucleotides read TGCGCCAGCAGCTACGGGACAGAGAATGAAGCTTTCTTT.

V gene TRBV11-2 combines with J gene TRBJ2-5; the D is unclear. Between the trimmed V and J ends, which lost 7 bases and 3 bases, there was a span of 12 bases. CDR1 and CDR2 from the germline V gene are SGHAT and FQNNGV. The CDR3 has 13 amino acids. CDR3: CASTPALKETQYF. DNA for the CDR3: TGTGCCAGCACTCCGGCACTGAAAGAGACCCAGTACTTC.

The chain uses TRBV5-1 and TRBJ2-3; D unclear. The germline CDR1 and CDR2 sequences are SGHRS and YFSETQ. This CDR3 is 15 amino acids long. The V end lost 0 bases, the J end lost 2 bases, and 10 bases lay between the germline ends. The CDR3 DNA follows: TGCGCCAGCAGCTTGGAAGCCACGGACACAGATACGCAGTATTTT. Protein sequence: CASSLEATDTDTQYF. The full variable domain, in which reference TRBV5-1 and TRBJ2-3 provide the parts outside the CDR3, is KAGVTQTPRYLIKTRGQQVTLSCSPISGHRSVSWYQQTPGQGLQFLFEYFSETQRNKGNFPGRFSGRQFSNSRSEMNVSTLELGDSALYLCASSLEATDTDTQYFGPGTRLTVL.

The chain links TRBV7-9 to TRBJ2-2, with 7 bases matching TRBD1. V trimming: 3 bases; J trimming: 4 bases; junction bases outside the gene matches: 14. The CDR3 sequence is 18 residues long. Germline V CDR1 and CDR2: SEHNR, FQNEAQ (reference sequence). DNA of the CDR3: TGTGCCAGCAGCTTCCCCCGACAGGGCCCGAAGGGCACCGGGGAGCTGTTTTTT. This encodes CASSFPRQGPKGTGELFF.

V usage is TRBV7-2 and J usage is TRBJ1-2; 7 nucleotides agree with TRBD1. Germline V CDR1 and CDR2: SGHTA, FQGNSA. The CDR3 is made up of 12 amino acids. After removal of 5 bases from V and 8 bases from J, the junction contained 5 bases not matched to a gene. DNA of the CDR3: TGTGCCAGCAGCCCCTACAGGGGCGGCTACACCTTC. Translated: CASSPYRGGYTF.

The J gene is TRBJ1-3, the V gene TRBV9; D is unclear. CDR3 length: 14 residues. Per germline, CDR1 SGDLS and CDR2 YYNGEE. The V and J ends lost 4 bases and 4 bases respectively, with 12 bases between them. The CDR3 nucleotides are TGTGCCAGCAGCCCCTCCCGTACCGGAAACACCATATATTTT. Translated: CASSPSRTGNTIYF.

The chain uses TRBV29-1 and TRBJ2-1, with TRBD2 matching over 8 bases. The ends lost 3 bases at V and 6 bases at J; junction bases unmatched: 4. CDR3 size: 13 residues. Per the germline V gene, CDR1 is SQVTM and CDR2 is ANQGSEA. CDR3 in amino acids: CSVDRGGPNEQFF. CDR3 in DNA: TGCAGCGTTGACCGCGGGGGGCCCAATGAGCAGTTCTTC.

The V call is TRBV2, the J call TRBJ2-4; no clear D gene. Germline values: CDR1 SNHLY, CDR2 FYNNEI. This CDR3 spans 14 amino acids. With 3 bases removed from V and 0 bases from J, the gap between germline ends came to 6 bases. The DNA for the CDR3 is TGTGCCAGCAGTGAGGAGCTAGCCAAAAACATTCAGTACTTC. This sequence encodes CASSEELAKNIQYF.

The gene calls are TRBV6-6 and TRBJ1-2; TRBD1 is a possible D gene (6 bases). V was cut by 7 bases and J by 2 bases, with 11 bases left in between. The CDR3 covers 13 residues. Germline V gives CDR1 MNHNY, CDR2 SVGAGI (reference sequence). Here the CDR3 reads CASTRQENYGYTF. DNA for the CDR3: TGTGCCAGCACCCGACAGGAGAACTATGGCTACACCTTC.

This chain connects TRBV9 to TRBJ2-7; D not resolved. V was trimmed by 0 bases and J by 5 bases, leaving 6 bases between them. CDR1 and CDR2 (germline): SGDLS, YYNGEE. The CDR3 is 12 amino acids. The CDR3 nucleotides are TGTGCCAGCAGCGTAGGTGATAACGAGCAGTACTTC. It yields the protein CASSVGDNEQYF.

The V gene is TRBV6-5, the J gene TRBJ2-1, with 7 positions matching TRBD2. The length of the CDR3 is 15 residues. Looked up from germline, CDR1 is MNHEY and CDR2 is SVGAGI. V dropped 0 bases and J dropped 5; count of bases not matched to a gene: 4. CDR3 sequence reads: CASSYSGRADNEQFF. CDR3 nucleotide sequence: TGTGCCAGCAGTTACTCTGGGAGGGCAGACAATGAGCAGTTCTTC.

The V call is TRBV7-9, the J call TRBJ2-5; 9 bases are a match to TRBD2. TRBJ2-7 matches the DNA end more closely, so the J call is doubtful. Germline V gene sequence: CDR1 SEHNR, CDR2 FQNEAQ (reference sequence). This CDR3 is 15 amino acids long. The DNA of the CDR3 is TGTGCCAGCAGCTTAGAAGGTGCGGGGGGGCTCGAGCAGTACTTC. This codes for CASSLEGAGGLEQYF.

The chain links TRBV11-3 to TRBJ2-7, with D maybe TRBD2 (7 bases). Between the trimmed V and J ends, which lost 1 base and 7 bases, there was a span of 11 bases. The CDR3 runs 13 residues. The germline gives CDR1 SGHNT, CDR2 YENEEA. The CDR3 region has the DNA TGTGCCAGCAGCTTAGCGGGGGGCCGAGAGCAGTACTTC. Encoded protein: CASSLAGGREQYF.

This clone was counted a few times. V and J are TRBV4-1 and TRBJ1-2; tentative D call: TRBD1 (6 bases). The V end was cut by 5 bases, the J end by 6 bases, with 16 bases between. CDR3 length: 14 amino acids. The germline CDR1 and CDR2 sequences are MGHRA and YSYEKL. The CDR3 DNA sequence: TGCGCCAGCAGCTCAGGGGTGGAAGTGAATGGCTACACCTTC. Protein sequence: CASSSGVEVNGYTF.